The 20 T cell receptor beta chains below come from one sample, sequenced in a study of blood T cell repertoires in COVID-19. Data came from immunoSEQ multiplex PCR; TCRdb stores just in-frame clones and leaves some out. The profile shows around 60,000 clones, 88% of them singletons. Sequencing was carried out using peripheral blood. These receptors all come from a human donor in a cohort sampled during active COVID-19.

The chain joins TRBV4-1 to TRBJ2-3, with TRBD2 matching 8 bases. This CDR3 spans 16 amino acids. Germline CDR1 MGHRA, CDR2 YSYEKL. The trim removed 3 bases at V and 5 bases at J, leaving 10 bases unmatched. The CDR3 sequence: CASSQEFAGGIDTQYF. The CDR3 nucleotides read TGCGCCAGCAGCCAGGAGTTTGCGGGGGGTATAGATACGCAGTATTTT.

This chain uses TRBV18 with TRBJ2-1, with TRBD2 matching over 15 bases. The germline V gene has CDR1 KGHSH and CDR2 LQKENI. Trimming took 4 bases from V and 4 from J; bases not matched to a gene: 8. CDR3 length: 18 residues. The CDR3 loop is CASSLPGLAGGKYNEQFF. In nucleotides, the CDR3 is TGTGCCAGCTCACTTCCAGGACTAGCGGGGGGGAAATACAATGAGCAGTTCTTC. The full variable domain, its missing parts supplied by reference TRBV18 and TRBJ2-1, is NAGVMQNPRHLVRRRGQEARLRCSPMKGHSHVYWYRQLPEEGLKFMVYLQKENIIDESGMPKERFSAEFPKEGPSILRIQQVVRGDSAAYFCASSLPGLAGGKYNEQFFGPGTRLTVL.

The chain has TRBV18 and TRBJ2-1, with D unclear. Trimming removed 2 bases at V and 10 bases at J, with 12 bases between. The CDR3 has 13 amino acids. The germline V gene has CDR1 KGHSH and CDR2 LQKENI. The DNA of the CDR3 is TGTGCCAGCTCACCAGTCAGCTTCGGGGAGCAGTTCTTC. Amino acid sequence: CASSPVSFGEQFF.

This clone was found once. The chain carries TRBV5-6 and TRBJ2-6; 9 nucleotides align to TRBD1. The J segment lost 2 bases and the V segment lost 4 bases, leaving 7 bases of the junction unmatched. There are 17 residues in the CDR3. CDR1 is SGHDT and CDR2 is YYEEEE in the germline V gene. The CDR3 region is CASSPLTGGAGANVLTF. The CDR3 DNA is TGTGCCAGCAGCCCGCTAACAGGGGGCGCTGGGGCCAACGTCCTGACTTTC.

The count of this clone is one. This rearrangement joins TRBV13 to TRBJ2-7; D not resolved. The V and J ends lost 0 bases and 5 bases respectively, with 5 bases between them. The V gene's germline CDR1 is PRHDT and CDR2 FYEKMQ (reference sequence). This CDR3 has 12 amino acids. The DNA of the CDR3 is TGTGCCAGCAGCTTAGGCCGTAACGAGCAGTACTTC. Its protein product is CASSLGRNEQYF.

The J gene is TRBJ2-5, the V gene TRBV2; D unresolved. Germline loops: CDR1 SNHLY, CDR2 FYNNEI. Trimming took 11 bases from V and 4 from J, leaving 20 bases between them. CDR3 length: 14 residues. The CDR3 here is CASRVTFLGETQYF. In DNA, the CDR3 is TGTGCCTCCCGCGTGACGTTTCTAGGAGAGACCCAGTACTTC.

The V call is TRBV5-1, the J call TRBJ2-1; 7 positions match TRBD1. V dropped 3 bases and J dropped 0; count of bases not matched to a gene: 9. Germline lookup yields CDR1 SGHRS and CDR2 YFSETQ. The CDR3 consists of 17 residues. The CDR3 region has the DNA TGCGCCAGCAGCTGGAACACTAGACAGGGCTCCTACAATGAGCAGTTCTTC. It is translated as CASSWNTRQGSYNEQFF.

The J gene is TRBJ2-1, the V gene TRBV28; 10 bases map to TRBD1. This CDR3 has 12 residues. The junction had 2 bases not matched to a gene; V was cut back by 2 bases and J by 13 bases. In germline, CDR1 is MDHEN, CDR2 SYDVKM. The CDR3 loop reads CASSLETGGQFF. The CDR3 DNA follows: TGTGCCAGCAGTTTAGAGACAGGGGGCCAGTTCTTC.

The rearrangement uses TRBV4-3 and TRBJ1-1; tentative D call: TRBD1 (5 bases). The V and J ends lost 0 bases and 8 bases respectively, with 13 bases between them. Germline V gene data show CDR1 as LGHNA and CDR2 as YSLEER. The CDR3 is made up of 14 amino acids. This CDR3 is CASSQEVDRREAFF. In nucleotides, the CDR3 is TGCGCCAGCAGCCAAGAGGTAGACAGACGGGAAGCTTTCTTT.

This clone has a handful of counts. The V gene is TRBV6-5, the J gene TRBJ2-4; 7 bases line up with TRBD1. Germline CDR1 and CDR2: MNHEY and SVGAGI. This CDR3 region has 15 residues. J lost 8 bases, V lost 6 bases, and 13 bases had no gene match. CDR3 protein: CASSLRQGGVDIQYF. The CDR3 DNA sequence: TGTGCCAGCAGCCTACGACAGGGTGGAGTTGACATTCAGTACTTC.

Note on this clone: This sample also contains other DNA sequences that code for the same CDR3. The chain links TRBV5-6 to TRBJ1-1, with D perhaps matching TRBD1 (5 bases). Germline-derived CDR1 and CDR2 are SGHDT and YYEEEE. The length of the CDR3 is 13 residues. Trimming took 0 bases from V and 6 from J, leaving 9 bases between them. The CDR3, as DNA: TGTGCCAGCAGCTTGGCCGGAGGGGCTGAAGCTTTCTTT. It translates to CASSLAGGAEAFF.

The chain links TRBV9 to TRBJ2-7, with D perhaps TRBD1 (5 bases). The CDR3 runs to 14 residues. Germline V lookup: CDR1 SGDLS, CDR2 YYNGEE. Trimming removed 3 bases from V and 3 bases from J, with 13 bases in between. CDR3 sequence reads: CASSEGRENYEQYF. CDR3 bases: TGTGCCAGCAGCGAGGGCAGGGAAAACTACGAGCAGTACTTC. The whole variable domain, remainder taken from reference TRBV9 and TRBJ2-7, is DSGVTQTPKHLITATGQRVTLRCSPRSGDLSVYWYQQSLDQGLQFLIQYYNGEERAKGNILERFSAQQFPDLHSELNLSSLELGDSALYFCASSEGRENYEQYFGPGTRLTVT.

The V and J genes are TRBV5-4 and TRBJ2-7; D not resolved. V shed 3 bases and J shed 0 bases, with 13 bases lying between them. CDR1 and CDR2 (germline): SGHNT, YYREEE (reference sequence). The CDR3 loop spans 15 amino acids. This CDR3 reads CASSSHLGFSYEQYF. For the CDR3, the DNA is TGTGCCAGCAGCTCCCACCTCGGGTTCTCCTACGAGCAGTACTTC.

V usage is TRBV27 and J usage is TRBJ1-2; TRBD1 aligns across 7 bases. The CDR3 length is 15 residues. Germline CDR1 reads MNHEY; CDR2 reads SMNVEV (reference sequence). The trim removed 6 bases at V and 4 bases at J, leaving 11 bases unmatched. DNA for the CDR3: TGTGCCAGCAGACCAGTGGGGGACAGACTCTATGGCTACACCTTC. It translates to CASRPVGDRLYGYTF.

The chain uses TRBV9 and TRBJ1-5; 7 positions match TRBD1. This CDR3 has 15 amino acids. J was trimmed by 5 bases and V by 4 bases; bases with no gene match: 9. Germline V gene data show CDR1 as SGDLS and CDR2 as YYNGEE. The CDR3 protein is CASSSGGQSYQPQHF. CDR3 DNA sequence: TGTGCCAGCAGCTCCGGGGGACAGTCTTATCAGCCCCAGCATTTT.

The rearrangement links TRBV9 to TRBJ2-1, with a tentative D call TRBD1 (5 bases). Germline V gene data show CDR1 as SGDLS and CDR2 as YYNGEE. Trimming took off 0 bases at V and 10 bases at J, with 14 bases between the two ends. This CDR3 has 14 residues. The CDR3, as DNA: TGTGCCAGCAGCGTAGAAACTCAGGGAAACGAGCAGTTCTTC. This sequence encodes CASSVETQGNEQFF.

The chain carries TRBV6-5 and TRBJ2-2; 7 bases line up with TRBD1. The V gene end was trimmed by 4 bases and the J gene end by 5 bases; junction bases not matched to a gene: 7. The germline CDR1 and CDR2 sequences are MNHEY and SVGAGI. CDR3 length equals 15 residues. The CDR3 DNA sequence: TGTGCCAGCAGTTCCCGGACAGGAAGAACCGGGGAGCTGTTTTTT. This translates into CASSSRTGRTGELFF.

This rearrangement joins TRBV7-9 to TRBJ2-1, with D unclear. CDR3 length: 14 residues. Germline assignment: CDR1 SEHNR and CDR2 FQNEAQ (reference sequence). The V end lost 3 bases, the J end lost 5 bases, and 11 bases lay between the germline ends. The CDR3 DNA reads TGTGCCAGCAGCTTGACGACGCGGAACAATGAGCAGTTCTTC. Its translation: CASSLTTRNNEQFF.

V usage is TRBV15 and J usage is TRBJ2-1; 10 positions agree with TRBD2. CDR1 and CDR2 from the germline V gene are LNHNV and YYDKDF (reference sequence). The CDR3 covers 17 residues. V gave up 3 bases and J gave up 0 bases; unmatched junction bases: 5. CDR3 residues: CATSSEASGSSYNEQFF. The CDR3 DNA reads as TGTGCCACCAGCAGCGAGGCTAGCGGGAGCTCCTACAATGAGCAGTTCTTC.

The V and J genes are TRBV5-8 and TRBJ1-6; no reliable D call. The CDR3 is 16 residues long. V lost 0 bases and J lost 10, with 17 bases in between. CDR1 and CDR2 from the germline V gene are SGHTS and YDEGEE. The CDR3 here is CASSLAAPSPGSPLHF. The CDR3 DNA sequence: TGTGCCAGCAGCTTGGCCGCTCCCTCTCCGGGATCACCCCTCCACTTT. Together with reference TRBV5-8 and TRBJ1-6, the CDR3 gives the full variable domain: EAGVTQSPTHLIKTRGQQATLRCSPISGHTSVYWYQQALGLGLQFLLWYDEGEERNRGNFPPRFSGRQFPNYSSELNVNALELEDSALYLCASSLAAPSPGSPLHFGNGTRLTVT.